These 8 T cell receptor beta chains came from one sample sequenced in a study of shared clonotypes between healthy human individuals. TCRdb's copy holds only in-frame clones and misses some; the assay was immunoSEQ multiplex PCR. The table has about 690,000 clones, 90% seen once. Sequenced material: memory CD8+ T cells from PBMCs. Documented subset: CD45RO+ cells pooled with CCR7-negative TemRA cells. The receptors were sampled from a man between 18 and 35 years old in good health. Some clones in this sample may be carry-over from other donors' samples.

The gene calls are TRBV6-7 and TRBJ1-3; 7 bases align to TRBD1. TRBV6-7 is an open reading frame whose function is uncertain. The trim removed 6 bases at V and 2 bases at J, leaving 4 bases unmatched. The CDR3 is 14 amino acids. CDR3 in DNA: TGTGCCAGCAGCCTTGACAGGGCTGGAAACACCATATATTTT. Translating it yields CASSLDRAGNTIYF.

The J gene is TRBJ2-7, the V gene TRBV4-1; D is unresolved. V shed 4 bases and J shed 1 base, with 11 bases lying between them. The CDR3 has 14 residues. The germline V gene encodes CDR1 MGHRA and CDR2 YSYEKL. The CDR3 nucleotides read TGCGCCAGCAGCCTTTCGGCGGTATCCTACGAGCAGTACTTC. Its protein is CASSLSAVSYEQYF.

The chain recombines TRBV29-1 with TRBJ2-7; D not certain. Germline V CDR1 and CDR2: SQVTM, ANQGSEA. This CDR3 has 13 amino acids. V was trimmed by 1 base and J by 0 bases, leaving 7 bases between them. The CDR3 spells CSVEVGNSYEQYF. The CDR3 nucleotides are TGCAGCGTTGAAGTTGGTAACTCCTACGAGCAGTACTTC.

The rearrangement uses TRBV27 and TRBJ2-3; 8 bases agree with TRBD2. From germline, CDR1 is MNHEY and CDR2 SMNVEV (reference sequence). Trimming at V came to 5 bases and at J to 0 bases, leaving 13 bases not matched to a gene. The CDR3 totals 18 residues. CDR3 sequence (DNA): TGTGCCAGCAGTCCGCTCTTGGTAGCGGGACCTAGCACAGATACGCAGTATTTT. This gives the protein CASSPLLVAGPSTDTQYF.

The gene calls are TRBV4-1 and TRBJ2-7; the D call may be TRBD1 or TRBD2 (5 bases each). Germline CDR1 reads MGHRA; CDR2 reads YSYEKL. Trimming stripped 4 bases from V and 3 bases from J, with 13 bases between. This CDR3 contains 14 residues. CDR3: CASSLRDGYYEQYF. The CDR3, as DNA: TGCGCCAGCAGCCTCCGGGACGGATACTACGAGCAGTACTTC.

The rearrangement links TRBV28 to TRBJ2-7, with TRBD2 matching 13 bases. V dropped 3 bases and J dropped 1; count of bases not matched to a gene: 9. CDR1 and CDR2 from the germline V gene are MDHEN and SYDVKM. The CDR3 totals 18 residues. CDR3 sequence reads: CASSFPPGLAGPSYEQYF. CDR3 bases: TGTGCCAGCAGTTTTCCCCCGGGACTAGCGGGACCATCCTACGAGCAGTACTTC.

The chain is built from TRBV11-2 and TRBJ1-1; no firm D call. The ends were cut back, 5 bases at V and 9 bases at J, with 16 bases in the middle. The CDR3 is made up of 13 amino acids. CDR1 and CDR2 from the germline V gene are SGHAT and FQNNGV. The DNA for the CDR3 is TGTGCCAGCAGCCCGGCCGGCCGGAGCAAAGCTTTCTTT. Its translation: CASSPAGRSKAFF.

CDR3 sequence (DNA): TGTGCCAGCAGTCGCCGGGGTGGGGCCAACGTCCTGACTTTC. Amino acids: CASSRRGGANVLTF. V usage is TRBV27 and J usage is TRBJ2-6, with D maybe TRBD2 (5 bases). CDR1 is MNHEY and CDR2 is SMNVEV in the germline V gene (reference sequence). The CDR3 length is 14 residues. Trimming stripped 5 bases from V and 3 bases from J, with 8 bases between.